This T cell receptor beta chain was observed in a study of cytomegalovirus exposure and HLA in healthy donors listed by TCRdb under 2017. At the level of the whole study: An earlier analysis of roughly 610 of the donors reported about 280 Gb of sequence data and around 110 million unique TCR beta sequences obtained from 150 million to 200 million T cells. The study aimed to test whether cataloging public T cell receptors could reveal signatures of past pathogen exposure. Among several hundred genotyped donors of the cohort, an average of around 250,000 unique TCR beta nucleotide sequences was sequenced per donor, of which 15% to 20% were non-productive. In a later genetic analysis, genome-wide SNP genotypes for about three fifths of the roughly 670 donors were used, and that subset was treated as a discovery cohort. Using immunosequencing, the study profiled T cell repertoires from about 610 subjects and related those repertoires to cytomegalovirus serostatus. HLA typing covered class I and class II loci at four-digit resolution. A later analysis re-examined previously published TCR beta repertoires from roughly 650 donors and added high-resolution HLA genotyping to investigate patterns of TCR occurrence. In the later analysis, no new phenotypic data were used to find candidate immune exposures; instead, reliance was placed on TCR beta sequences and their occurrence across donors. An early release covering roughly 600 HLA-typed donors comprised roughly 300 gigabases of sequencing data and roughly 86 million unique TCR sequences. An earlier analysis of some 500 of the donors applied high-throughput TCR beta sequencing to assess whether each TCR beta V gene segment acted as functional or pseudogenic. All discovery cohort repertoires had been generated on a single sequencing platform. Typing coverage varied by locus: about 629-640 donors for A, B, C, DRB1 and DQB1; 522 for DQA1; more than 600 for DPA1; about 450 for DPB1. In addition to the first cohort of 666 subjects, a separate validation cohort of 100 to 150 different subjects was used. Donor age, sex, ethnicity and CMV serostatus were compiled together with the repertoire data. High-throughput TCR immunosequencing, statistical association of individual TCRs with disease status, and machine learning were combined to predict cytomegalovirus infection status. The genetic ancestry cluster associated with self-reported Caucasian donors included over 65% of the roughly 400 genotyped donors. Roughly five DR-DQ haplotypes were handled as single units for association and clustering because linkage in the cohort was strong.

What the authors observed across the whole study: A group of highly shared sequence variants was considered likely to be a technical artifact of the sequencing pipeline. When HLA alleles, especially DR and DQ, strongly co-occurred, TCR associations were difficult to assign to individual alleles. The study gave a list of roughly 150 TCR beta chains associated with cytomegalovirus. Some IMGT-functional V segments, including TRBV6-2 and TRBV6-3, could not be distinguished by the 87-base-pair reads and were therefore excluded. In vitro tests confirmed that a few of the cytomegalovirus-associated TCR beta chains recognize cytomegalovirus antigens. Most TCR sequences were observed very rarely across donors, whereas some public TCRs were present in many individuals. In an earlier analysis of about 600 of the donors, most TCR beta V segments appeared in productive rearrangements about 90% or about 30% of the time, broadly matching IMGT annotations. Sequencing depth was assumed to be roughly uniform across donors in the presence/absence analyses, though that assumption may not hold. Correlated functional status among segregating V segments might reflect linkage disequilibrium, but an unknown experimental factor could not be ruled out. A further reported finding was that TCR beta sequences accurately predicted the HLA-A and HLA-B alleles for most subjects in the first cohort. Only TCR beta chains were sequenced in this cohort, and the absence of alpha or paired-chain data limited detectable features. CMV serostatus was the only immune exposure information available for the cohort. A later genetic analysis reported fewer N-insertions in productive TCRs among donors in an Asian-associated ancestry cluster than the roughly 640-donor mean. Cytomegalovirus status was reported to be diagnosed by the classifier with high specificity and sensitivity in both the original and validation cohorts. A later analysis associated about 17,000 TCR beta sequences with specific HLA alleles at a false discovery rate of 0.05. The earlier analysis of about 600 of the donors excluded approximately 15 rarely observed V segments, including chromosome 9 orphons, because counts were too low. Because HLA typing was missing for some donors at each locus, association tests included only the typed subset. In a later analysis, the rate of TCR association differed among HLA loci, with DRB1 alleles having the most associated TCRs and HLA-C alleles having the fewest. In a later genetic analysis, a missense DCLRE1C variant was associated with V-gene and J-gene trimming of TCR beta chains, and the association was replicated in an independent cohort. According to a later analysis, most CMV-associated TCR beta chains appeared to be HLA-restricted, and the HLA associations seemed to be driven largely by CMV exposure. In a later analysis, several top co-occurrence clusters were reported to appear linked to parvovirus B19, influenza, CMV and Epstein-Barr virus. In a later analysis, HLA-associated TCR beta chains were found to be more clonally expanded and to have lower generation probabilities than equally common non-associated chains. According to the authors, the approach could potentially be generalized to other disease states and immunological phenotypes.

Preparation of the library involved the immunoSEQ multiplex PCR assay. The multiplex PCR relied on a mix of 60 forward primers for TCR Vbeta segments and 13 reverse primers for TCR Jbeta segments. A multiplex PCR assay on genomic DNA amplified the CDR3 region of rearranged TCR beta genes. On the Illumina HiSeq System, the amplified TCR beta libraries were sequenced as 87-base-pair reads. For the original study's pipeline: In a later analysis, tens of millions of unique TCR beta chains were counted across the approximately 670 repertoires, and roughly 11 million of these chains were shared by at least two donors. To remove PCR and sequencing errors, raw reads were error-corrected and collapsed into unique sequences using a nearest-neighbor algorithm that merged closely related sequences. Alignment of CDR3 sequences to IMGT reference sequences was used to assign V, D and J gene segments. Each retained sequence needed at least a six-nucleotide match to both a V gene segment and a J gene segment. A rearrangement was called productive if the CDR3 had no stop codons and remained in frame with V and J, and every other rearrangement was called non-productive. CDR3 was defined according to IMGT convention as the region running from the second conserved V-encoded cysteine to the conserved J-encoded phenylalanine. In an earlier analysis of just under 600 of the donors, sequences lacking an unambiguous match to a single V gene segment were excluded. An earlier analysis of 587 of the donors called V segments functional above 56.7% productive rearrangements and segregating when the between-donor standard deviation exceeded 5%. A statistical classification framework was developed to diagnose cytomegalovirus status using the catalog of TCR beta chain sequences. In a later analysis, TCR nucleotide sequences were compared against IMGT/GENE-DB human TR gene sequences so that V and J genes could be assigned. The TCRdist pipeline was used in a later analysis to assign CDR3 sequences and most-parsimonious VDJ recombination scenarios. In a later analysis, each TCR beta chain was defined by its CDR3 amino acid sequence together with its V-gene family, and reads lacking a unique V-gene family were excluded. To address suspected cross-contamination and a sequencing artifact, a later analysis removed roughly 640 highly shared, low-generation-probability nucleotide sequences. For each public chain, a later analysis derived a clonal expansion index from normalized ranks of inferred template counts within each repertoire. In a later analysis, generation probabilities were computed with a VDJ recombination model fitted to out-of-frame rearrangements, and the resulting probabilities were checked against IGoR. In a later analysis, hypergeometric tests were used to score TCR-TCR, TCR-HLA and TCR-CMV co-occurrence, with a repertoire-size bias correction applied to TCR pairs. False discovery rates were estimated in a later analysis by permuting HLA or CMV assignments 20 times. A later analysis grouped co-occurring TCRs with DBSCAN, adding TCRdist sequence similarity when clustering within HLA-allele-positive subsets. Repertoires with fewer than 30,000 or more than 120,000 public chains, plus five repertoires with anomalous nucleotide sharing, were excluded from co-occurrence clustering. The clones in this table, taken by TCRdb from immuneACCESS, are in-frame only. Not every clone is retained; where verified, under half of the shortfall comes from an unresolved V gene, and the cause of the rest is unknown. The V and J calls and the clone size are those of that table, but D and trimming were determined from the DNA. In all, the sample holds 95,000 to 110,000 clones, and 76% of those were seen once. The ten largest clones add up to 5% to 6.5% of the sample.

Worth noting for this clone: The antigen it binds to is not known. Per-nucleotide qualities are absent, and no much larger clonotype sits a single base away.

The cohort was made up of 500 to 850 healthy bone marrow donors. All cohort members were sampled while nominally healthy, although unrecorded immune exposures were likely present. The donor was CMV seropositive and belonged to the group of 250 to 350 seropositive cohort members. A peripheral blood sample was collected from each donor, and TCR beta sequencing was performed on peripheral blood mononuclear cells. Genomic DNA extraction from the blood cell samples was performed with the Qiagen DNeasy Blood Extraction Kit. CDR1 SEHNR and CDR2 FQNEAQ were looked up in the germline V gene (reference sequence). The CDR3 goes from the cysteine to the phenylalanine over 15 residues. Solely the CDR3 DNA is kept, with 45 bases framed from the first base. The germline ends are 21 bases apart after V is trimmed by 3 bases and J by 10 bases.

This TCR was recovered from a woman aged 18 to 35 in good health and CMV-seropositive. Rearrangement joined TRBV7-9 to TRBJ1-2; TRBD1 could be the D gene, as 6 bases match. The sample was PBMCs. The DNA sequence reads TGTGCCAGCAGCTTTTTCGTCACAGGGATCTCTTCCTACACCTTC. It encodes CASSFFVTGISSYTF.